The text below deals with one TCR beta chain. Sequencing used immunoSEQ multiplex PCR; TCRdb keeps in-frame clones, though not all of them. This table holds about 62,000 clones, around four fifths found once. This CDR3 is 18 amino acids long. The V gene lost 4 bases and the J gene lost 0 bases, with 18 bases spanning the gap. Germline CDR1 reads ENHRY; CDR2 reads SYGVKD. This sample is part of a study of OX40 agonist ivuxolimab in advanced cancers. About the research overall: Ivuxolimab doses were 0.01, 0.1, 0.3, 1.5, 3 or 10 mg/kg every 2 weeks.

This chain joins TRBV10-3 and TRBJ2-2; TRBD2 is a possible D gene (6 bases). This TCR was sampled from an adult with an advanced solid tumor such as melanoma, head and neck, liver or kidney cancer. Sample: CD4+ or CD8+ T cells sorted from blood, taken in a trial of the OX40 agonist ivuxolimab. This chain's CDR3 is CAISVAPGDGSNTGELFF. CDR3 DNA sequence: TGTGCCATCAGTGTGGCCCCGGGAGACGGTTCGAACACCGGGGAGCTGTTTTTT.